This entry is about one T cell receptor (beta chain). Its cognate antigen is unknown. The CDR3 runs to 16 residues. Germline loops: CDR1 MDHEN, CDR2 SYDVKM. V lost 3 bases and J lost 6, with 18 bases in between. The data belong to a study of shared clonotypes between healthy human individuals. The overall study: Plates per donor: three CD4 naive, three CD4 memory, two CD8 naive, one CD8 memory.

Assay execution took place at the deep level. Here immunoSEQ multiplex PCR was the method, and the copy in TCRdb shows in-frame clones only, minus some. This sample has around 1.5 million clones, with 95% to 99% found just once. Study-level findings and limits: A generally larger estimated richness was seen in naive subsets than in memory subsets. For naive CD4 cells, roughly 5% of clonotypes were shared across a few donors.

The chain recombines TRBV28 with TRBJ2-1, with D tentatively TRBD2 (6 bases). The receptor was isolated from a man between 25 and 39 years old in good health. Material for sequencing was naive CD4+ T cells sorted from blood. This sample's subset: CD45RA+ positively selected. The CDR3 region has the DNA TGTGCCAGCAGTTTTTCGGCGGGACCTCCGGGCAATGAGCAGTTCTTC. Translated, it gives CASSFSAGPPGNEQFF.